The sequence of this T cell receptor (beta chain) was determined in a study of beta chain features in type 1 diabetes (dated 2018 in TCRdb). Study-level background: Mean age, gender distribution, total cell number and subset yield did not differ between patients and healthy donors. The study compared the TCRB repertoires of sorted circulating CD4+ T cell subsets in recently diagnosed type 1 diabetes patients with those in matched healthy donors. A total of approximately 110,000,000 sorted cells were examined across all samples, and a strong correlation was observed between cell number per subset and RNA yield. Whereas all 30 or so donors provided naive and central memory subsets, regulatory and stem cell-like memory subsets were isolated from just 8 patients and roughly eight healthy donors. What the research found in general, with its limitations: Only small numbers of individuals were included in the HLA sub-analyses, which left unresolved whether HLA type had any influence on TCRB rearrangement. PCR might favor shorter templates, but patient and control samples were amplified and corrected together, so any skew would affect both groups equally. Type 1 diabetes patients showed a moderate but significant shortening of TCRB CDR3 length in all four CD4+ subsets. Because cDNA was sequenced instead of genomic DNA, highly expressing activated cells could be over-represented, though the groups showed no difference in activation or CD3 levels. At VDJ recombination sites, patients with type 1 diabetes made fewer insertions and deleted more nucleotides, a pattern implying thymic rearrangement abnormalities. Naive, central memory and regulatory TCRB repertoires appeared to be more similar among patients than among healthy donors.

CDR1 MNHEY and CDR2 SMNVEV were looked up in the germline V gene (reference sequence). The CDR3 measures 13 amino acids from cysteine to phenylalanine. The read is trimmed to its CDR3 DNA, 39 bases read in frame from base 1. Trimming removed 3 bases from V and 4 bases from J, leaving 9 bases between the germline ends. A single peripheral blood draw of about 116 mL on average was collected from each donor into heparinised tubes. Using a panel that included CD45RO, CCR7, CD25, CD127, CD95 and CD27, naive, central memory, regulatory and stem cell-like memory CD4+ T cells were sorted on a BD FACSAria II. Purity was above 95% for every sorted population. PBMCs were isolated right away by Lymphoprep density gradient centrifugation and were stained directly, without culture. To minimize batch effects, samples were stained and sorted in pairs, one healthy donor with one patient per experiment. The entire amount of isolated RNA was reverse transcribed using the High Capacity cDNA Reverse Transcription Kit, so the sequenced TCRB transcripts were expressed ones. Naive, central memory and regulatory T cell samples underwent deep immunoSEQ sequencing, averaging roughly 3.5 million total reads per sample. Sorted cells were lysed in RLT buffer, and RNA was extracted using DNase-treated RNeasy Micro or Mini kits according to cell number. Each cell subset was processed separately to prevent cross-contamination, with patient and healthy donor samples processed together. Using the immunoSEQ multiplex PCR, TCRB sequences were amplified from cDNA into 87-bp fragments spanning the CDR3 region. Sequencing of the amplicons was done on the Illumina HiSeq platform. Turning to the authors' computational methods: Synthetic template baselines were used to correct PCR bias computationally, reads within Hamming distance 2 were collapsed together, and singletons that could not be merged were discarded. Reads were aligned against IMGT so that V, D and J genes, CDR3 length and insertions or deletions at six rearrangement sites could be assigned. Within each subset, clonotype counts were normalized to sorted cell number, and only after that were true diversity and Gini coefficients computed with the tcR R package. The overlap coefficient, calculated on TCRB nucleotide sequences, was used to measure repertoire sharing. As a proxy for the pre-selection repertoire, out-of-frame TCRB sequences from naive cells were analyzed. The table comes from immuneACCESS by way of TCRdb, which keeps in-frame sequences with V and J called. Part of the clones is missing from these tables; in studies checked, under half for an unresolved V gene and the rest for unknown reasons. That table supplies the V and J calls and clone size; D and trimming were determined from the DNA. The sample contains hundreds of thousands of clones, about 63% of them found a single time. The ten largest clones capture around 0.05% of the sample.

This clone appeared a few times. This clone's antigen is unknown. No qualities accompany the bases; no much larger clone lies one base away. This sequence originates from a man aged 25 to 40 in good health. In this chain, TRBV27 is recombined with TRBJ2-5; a tentative D match to TRBD1 spans 5 bases. Specimen: naive CD4+ T cells from blood. The cell subset or site label on this specimen signifies: true naive CD4+ T cells. The nucleotide sequence is TGTGCCAGCAGTTTCATAAGGGGAGAGACCCAGTACTTC. It specifies CASSFIRGETQYF.